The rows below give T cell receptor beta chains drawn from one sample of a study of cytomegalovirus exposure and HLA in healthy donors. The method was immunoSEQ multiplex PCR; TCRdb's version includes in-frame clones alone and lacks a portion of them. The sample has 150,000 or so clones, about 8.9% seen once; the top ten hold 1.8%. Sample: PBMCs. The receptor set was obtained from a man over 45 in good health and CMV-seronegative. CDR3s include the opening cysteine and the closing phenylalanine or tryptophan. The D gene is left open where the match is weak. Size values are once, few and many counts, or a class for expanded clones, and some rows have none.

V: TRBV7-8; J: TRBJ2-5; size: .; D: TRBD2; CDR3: CASSLGGGGRETQYF; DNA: TGTGCCAGCAGCTTAGGTGGCGGGGGAAGAGAGACCCAGTACTTC
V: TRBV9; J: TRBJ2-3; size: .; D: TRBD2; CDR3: CASSARLAGLDTQYF; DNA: TGTGCCAGCAGCGCGCGACTAGCGGGCCTAGATACGCAGTATTTT
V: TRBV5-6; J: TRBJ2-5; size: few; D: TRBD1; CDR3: CASSLGQGARETQYF; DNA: TGTGCCAGCAGCTTGGGCCAGGGGGCGAGGGAGACCCAGTACTTC
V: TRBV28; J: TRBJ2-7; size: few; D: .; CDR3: CASTHRAYEQYF; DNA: TGTGCCAGCACTCACAGGGCCTACGAGCAGTACTTC
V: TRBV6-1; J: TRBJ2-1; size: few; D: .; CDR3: CASSEVGGRGSSEQFF; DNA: TGTGCCAGCAGTGAAGTTGGGGGGCGGGGGTCGAGTGAGCAGTTCTTC
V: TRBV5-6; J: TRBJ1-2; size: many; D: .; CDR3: CASSLGAPILSYTF; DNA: TGTGCCAGCAGCTTGGGGGCCCCTATCCTCAGCTACACCTTC
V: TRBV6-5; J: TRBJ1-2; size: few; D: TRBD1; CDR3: CASSSSGGIYGYTF; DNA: TGTGCCAGCAGTTCTTCAGGGGGCATCTATGGCTACACCTTC
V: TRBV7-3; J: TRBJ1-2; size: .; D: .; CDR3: CASSLRGSYGYTF; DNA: TGTGCCAGCAGCTTAAGAGGCAGCTATGGCTACACCTTC
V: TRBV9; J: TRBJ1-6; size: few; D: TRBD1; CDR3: CASSVEGAAPGSALHF; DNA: TGTGCCAGCAGCGTAGAGGGGGCAGCCCCAGGGTCGGCCCTCCACTTT
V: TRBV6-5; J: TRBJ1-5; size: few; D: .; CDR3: CASSYERGNQPQHF; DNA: TGTGCCAGCAGTTATGAAAGGGGAAATCAGCCCCAGCATTTT
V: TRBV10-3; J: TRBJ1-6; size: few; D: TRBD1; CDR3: CAISEWTGSSYNSPLHF; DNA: TGTGCCATCAGTGAATGGACAGGGAGCTCCTATAATTCACCCCTCCACTTT
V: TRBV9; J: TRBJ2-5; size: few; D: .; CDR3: CASSTTPDTIQETQYF; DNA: TGTGCCAGCAGCACGACCCCGGACACAATACAAGAGACCCAGTACTTC
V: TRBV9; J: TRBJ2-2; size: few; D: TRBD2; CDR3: CASSVLRGGTGELFF; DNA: TGTGCCAGCAGCGTATTGCGGGGGGGCACCGGGGAGCTGTTTTTT
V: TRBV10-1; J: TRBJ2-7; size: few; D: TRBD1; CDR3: CASSDRQGVYEQYF; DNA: TGCGCCAGCAGTGACCGACAGGGAGTCTACGAGCAGTACTTC
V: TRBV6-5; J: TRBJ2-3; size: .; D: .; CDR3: CASSYTQGGGTDTQYF; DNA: TGTGCCAGCAGTTACACGCAAGGGGGTGGCACAGATACGCAGTATTTT
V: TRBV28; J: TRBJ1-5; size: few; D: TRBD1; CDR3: CASTKDRGYQPQHF; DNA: TGTGCCAGCACCAAGGACAGGGGCTATCAGCCCCAGCATTTT
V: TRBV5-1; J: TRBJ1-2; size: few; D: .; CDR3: CASSLAGYGYTF; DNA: TGCGCCAGCAGCTTGGCCGGCTATGGCTACACCTTC
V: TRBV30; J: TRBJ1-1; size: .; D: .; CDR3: CAWMKYQQTGDATEAFF; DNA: TGTGCCTGGATGAAATATCAACAGACGGGGGATGCCACTGAAGCTTTCTTT
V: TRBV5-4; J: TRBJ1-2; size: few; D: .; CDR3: CASSLLFAGNGYTF; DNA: TGTGCCAGCAGCTTGCTGTTTGCGGGGAATGGCTACACCTTC
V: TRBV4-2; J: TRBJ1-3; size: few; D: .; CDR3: CASSQGMRGLGNTIYF; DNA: TGTGCCAGCAGCCAAGGTATGCGGGGGCTCGGAAACACCATATATTTT
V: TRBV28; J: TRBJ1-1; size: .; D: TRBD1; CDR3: CASTLTGTGTEGAFF; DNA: TGTGCCAGCACGTTGACCGGGACAGGCACTGAAGGAGCTTTCTTT
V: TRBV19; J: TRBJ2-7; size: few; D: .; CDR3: CASRRVVCPRYEQYF; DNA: TGTGCCAGTAGGAGGGTAGTATGCCCGAGATACGAGCAGTACTTC
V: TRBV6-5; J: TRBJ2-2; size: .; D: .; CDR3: CASSYSMAGAGELFF; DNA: TGTGCCAGCAGTTACTCGATGGCAGGGGCCGGGGAGCTGTTTTTT
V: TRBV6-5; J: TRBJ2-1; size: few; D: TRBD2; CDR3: CASSYGRLAGGGEQFF; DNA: TGTGCCAGCAGTTACGGGAGACTAGCGGGGGGAGGTGAGCAGTTCTTC
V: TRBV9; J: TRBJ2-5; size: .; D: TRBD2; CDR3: CASSLSGTSGEETQYF; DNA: TGTGCCAGCAGCCTCTCCGGGACTAGCGGGGAAGAGACCCAGTACTTC
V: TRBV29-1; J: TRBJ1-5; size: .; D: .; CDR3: CSVGPPDQPQHF; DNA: TGCAGCGTTGGTCCCCCGGATCAGCCCCAGCATTTT
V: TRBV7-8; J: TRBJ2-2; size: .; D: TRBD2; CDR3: CASSLVGRGGNGGELFF; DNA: TGTGCCAGCAGCTTAGTCGGGCGGGGGGGTAACGGCGGGGAGCTGTTTTTT
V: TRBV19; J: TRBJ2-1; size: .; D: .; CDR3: CASSSFLARPYNEQFF; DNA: TGTGCAAGTAGTTCCTTTCTAGCGAGACCTTACAATGAGCAGTTCTTC
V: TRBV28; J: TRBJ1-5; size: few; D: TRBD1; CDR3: CASILSDRGNQPQHF; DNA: TGTGCCAGCATCCTATCGGACAGGGGCAATCAGCCCCAGCATTTT
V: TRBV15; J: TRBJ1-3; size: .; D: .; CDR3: CATSTPYRAGNTIYF; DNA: TGTGCCACCAGCACCCCATACAGGGCGGGAAACACCATATATTTT
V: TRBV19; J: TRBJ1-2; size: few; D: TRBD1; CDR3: CASSQGVYGYTF; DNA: TGTGCCAGTAGCCAGGGGGTGTATGGCTACACCTTC
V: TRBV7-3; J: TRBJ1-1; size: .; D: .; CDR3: CASSFSTGNTEAFF; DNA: TGTGCCAGCAGCTTTTCTACAGGGAACACTGAAGCTTTCTTT
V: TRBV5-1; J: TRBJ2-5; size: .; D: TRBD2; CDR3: CASSLYPLAGGETQYF; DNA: TGCGCCAGCAGCTTGTATCCCCTAGCGGGAGGAGAGACCCAGTACTTC
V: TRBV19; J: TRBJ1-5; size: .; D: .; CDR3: CASRFGGGYQPQHF; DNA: TGTGCCAGTAGGTTTGGAGGAGGCTATCAGCCCCAGCATTTT
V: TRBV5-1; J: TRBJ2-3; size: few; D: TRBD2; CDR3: CASSLEASGTSDTQYF; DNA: TGCGCCAGCAGCTTGGAGGCTAGCGGGACCTCAGATACGCAGTATTTT
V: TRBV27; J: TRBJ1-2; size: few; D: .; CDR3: CASSLPVVEDYGYTF; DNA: TGTGCCAGCAGTTTACCGGTAGTCGAGGACTATGGCTACACCTTC